Listed below are T cell receptor beta chains from one sample, sequenced in a study of cytomegalovirus exposure and HLA in healthy donors. Sequencing used immunoSEQ multiplex PCR; TCRdb keeps in-frame clones, though not all of them. This table holds about 210,000 clones, 82% found once. Sequenced input: PBMCs. Receptors originate from a man aged 40-50 years in good health and CMV-seropositive. Each CDR3 is given with its conserved first and last residue. The D gene is left open where the match is weak. Only part of the rows carry a size: once, few, many, or a class if the clone is expanded.

d_call j_call clone_size v_call cdr3_aa cdr3_nt
TRBD2 TRBJ2-7 - TRBV7-9 CSSSWTSGRATHF TGTTCCAGCAGCTGGACTAGCGGGAGGGCCACGCACTTC
TRBD2 TRBJ2-3 - TRBV7-2 CASSPGRTSDSTDTQYF TGTGCCAGCAGCCCCGGACGGACTAGCGATAGCACAGATACGCAGTATTTT
TRBD1 TRBJ1-5 - TRBV2 CASRRDRGNQPQHF TGTGCCAGCAGACGGGACAGGGGGAATCAGCCCCAGCATTTT
- TRBJ2-2 - TRBV9 CASSVRPGEVFF TGTGCCAGCAGCGTACGACCAGGGGAAGTGTTTTTT
TRBD1 TRBJ2-7 - TRBV6-5 CASTPPRQGPGEQYF TGTGCCAGCACCCCCCCCAGACAGGGGCCCGGGGAGCAGTACTTC
TRBD1 TRBJ1-5 - TRBV6-5 CASSTGALGNQPQHF TGTGCCAGCAGCACAGGGGCGTTGGGCAATCAGCCCCAGCATTTT
TRBD2 TRBJ2-5 - TRBV7-9 CASVNTSGQETQYF TGTGCCAGCGTAAATACTAGCGGACAAGAGACCCAGTACTTC
- TRBJ1-1 few TRBV2 CASRPPENTEAFF TGTGCCAGCAGGCCACCAGAGAACACTGAAGCTTTCTTT
TRBD2 TRBJ2-7 - TRBV10-2 CASRASGEQYF TGCGCCAGCAGGGCTAGCGGCGAGCAGTACTTC
TRBD1 TRBJ2-7 - TRBV5-8 CASSLAFVVQGAYEQYF TGTGCCAGCAGCTTGGCCTTTGTGGTCCAGGGGGCCTACGAGCAGTACTTC
- TRBJ2-1 - TRBV29-1 CSVETPAPPGEQFF TGCAGCGTTGAGACCCCCGCTCCCCCGGGTGAGCAGTTCTTC
TRBD1 TRBJ2-2 - TRBV7-9 CASSFPGQGTGELFF TGTGCCAGCAGCTTCCCGGGACAGGGCACCGGGGAGCTGTTTTTT
TRBD1 TRBJ1-2 - TRBV18 CASSPQDRVGNYGYTF TGTGCCAGCTCACCACAGGACAGGGTAGGCAACTATGGCTACACCTTC
TRBD1 TRBJ2-1 few TRBV5-1 CASSNAGTGDKPEQFF TGCGCCAGCAGCAACGCCGGGACAGGGGACAAACCTGAGCAGTTCTTC
TRBD1 TRBJ1-2 - TRBV6-5 CASSFGQGFRYGYTF TGTGCCAGCAGTTTCGGACAGGGGTTCCGATATGGCTACACCTTC
TRBD2 TRBJ2-2 - TRBV18 CASSPRATSGRGNTGELFF TGTGCCAGCTCACCTCGGGCGACTAGCGGGAGAGGGAACACCGGGGAGCTGTTTTTT
- TRBJ1-2 - TRBV19 CATTQNRDYGYTF TGTGCCACTACCCAGAACAGGGACTATGGCTACACCTTC
- TRBJ1-1 - TRBV10-1 CASQGSGTEAFF TGCGCCAGCCAGGGGAGCGGCACTGAAGCTTTCTTT
TRBD2 TRBJ2-7 - TRBV4-1 CASSQASGSNYEQYF TGCGCCAGCAGCCAAGCTAGCGGGAGTAACTACGAGCAGTACTTC
- TRBJ1-3 - TRBV5-1 CASSFEGVSGNTIYF TGCGCCAGCAGCTTTGAGGGGGTTTCTGGAAACACCATATATTTT
- TRBJ1-1 few TRBV2 CASSDPGQVGTEAFF TGTGCCAGCAGTGATCCCGGCCAGGTGGGCACTGAAGCTTTCTTT
- TRBJ2-7 - TRBV9 CASSGGIEPSYEQYF TGTGCCAGCAGCGGAGGAATCGAACCCTCCTACGAGCAGTACTTC
- TRBJ2-7 - TRBV19 CASSMGGPYEQYF TGTGCCAGTAGTATGGGGGGACCGTACGAGCAGTACTTC
TRBD1 TRBJ2-3 - TRBV5-6 CASSFGQGVLTDTQYF TGTGCCAGCAGCTTCGGGCAGGGGGTCTTGACAGATACGCAGTATTTT
- TRBJ2-2 once TRBV11-2 CASSLDPGRGANGELFF TGTGCCAGCAGCTTAGATCCGGGCAGGGGAGCGAACGGGGAGCTGTTTTTT
- TRBJ1-3 - TRBV5-6 CASSLDRSGNTIYF TGTGCCAGCAGCTTGGACAGGTCTGGAAACACCATATATTTT
TRBD1 TRBJ2-3 - TRBV18 CASSPARGFTDTQYF TGTGCCAGCTCACCAGCCAGGGGGTTCACAGATACGCAGTATTTT
TRBD1 TRBJ1-1 - TRBV5-5 CASSPTGDEAFF TGTGCCAGCAGCCCTACAGGGGATGAAGCTTTCTTT
- TRBJ1-1 few TRBV6-6 CASSYGGATEAFF TGTGCCAGCAGTTACGGGGGGGCAACTGAAGCTTTCTTT
TRBD2 TRBJ2-3 few TRBV6-6 CASSYWLAGSLDTQYF TGTGCCAGCAGTTATTGGCTAGCGGGGTCCTTAGATACGCAGTATTTT
- TRBJ1-5 - TRBV21-1 CASPLSIGQIVQPQHF TGTGCCAGCCCACTTTCGATCGGACAGATAGTTCAGCCCCAGCATTTT
TRBD1 TRBJ2-7 - TRBV2 CASRKQGPGYEQYF TGTGCCAGCAGGAAACAGGGGCCGGGCTACGAGCAGTACTTC
- TRBJ2-1 few TRBV11-3 CASSGRTVYNEQFF TGTGCCAGCAGCGGGCGGACAGTGTACAATGAGCAGTTCTTC
- TRBJ1-4 few TRBV30 CAWSVPYTVENEKLFF TGTGCCTGGAGTGTACCCTATACCGTCGAGAATGAAAAACTGTTTTTT
TRBD1 TRBJ2-4 - TRBV6-1 CASSETGSGHIQYF TGTGCCAGCAGCGAGACAGGGAGTGGGCACATTCAGTACTTC
- TRBJ1-5 - TRBV7-2 CASSSVGQGLAQHF TGTGCCAGCAGCTCAGTGGGGCAGGGTTTGGCCCAGCATTTT
- TRBJ2-1 - TRBV29-1 CSARPQGRKGGGEQFF TGCAGCGCCCGTCCTCAGGGCAGGAAGGGAGGGGGTGAGCAGTTCTTC
- TRBJ1-2 - TRBV9 CASSVGDIRNYGYTF TGTGCCAGCAGCGTAGGGGACATACGGAACTATGGCTACACCTTC
TRBD1 TRBJ2-2 - TRBV6-1 CASSLRTGDTGELFF TGTGCCAGCAGTCTTCGGACAGGCGACACCGGGGAGCTGTTTTTT
TRBD2 TRBJ2-2 few TRBV5-6 CASSLTSGGTGELFF TGTGCCAGCAGTCTGACTAGCGGGGGCACCGGGGAGCTGTTTTTT
TRBD1 TRBJ1-4 - TRBV15 CATSRFGQGAQEKLFF TGTGCCACCAGCAGATTTGGACAGGGGGCGCAGGAAAAACTGTTTTTT
TRBD1 TRBJ2-7 - TRBV18 CASSTAGGPNYEQYF TGTGCCAGCTCAACGGCAGGGGGACCAAACTACGAGCAGTACTTC
TRBD1 TRBJ2-7 - TRBV7-8 CASSLERRQGIYEQYF TGTGCCAGCAGCTTAGAACGTCGACAGGGGATCTACGAGCAGTACTTC